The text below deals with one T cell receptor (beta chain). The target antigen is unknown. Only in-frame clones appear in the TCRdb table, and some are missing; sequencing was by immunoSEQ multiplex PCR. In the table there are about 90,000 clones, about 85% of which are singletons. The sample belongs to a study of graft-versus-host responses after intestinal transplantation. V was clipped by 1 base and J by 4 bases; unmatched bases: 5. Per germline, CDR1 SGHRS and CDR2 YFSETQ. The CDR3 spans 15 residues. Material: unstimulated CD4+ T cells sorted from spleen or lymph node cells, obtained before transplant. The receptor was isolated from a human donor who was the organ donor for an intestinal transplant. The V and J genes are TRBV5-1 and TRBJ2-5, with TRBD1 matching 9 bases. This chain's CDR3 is CASSLSTDRGETQYF. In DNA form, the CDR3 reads TGCGCCAGCAGCTTGAGTACGGACAGGGGAGAGACCCAGTACTTC. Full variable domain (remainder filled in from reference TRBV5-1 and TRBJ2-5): KAGVTQTPRYLIKTRGQQVTLSCSPISGHRSVSWYQQTPGQGLQFLFEYFSETQRNKGNFPGRFSGRQFSNSRSEMNVSTLELGDSALYLCASSLSTDRGETQYFGPGTRLLVL.